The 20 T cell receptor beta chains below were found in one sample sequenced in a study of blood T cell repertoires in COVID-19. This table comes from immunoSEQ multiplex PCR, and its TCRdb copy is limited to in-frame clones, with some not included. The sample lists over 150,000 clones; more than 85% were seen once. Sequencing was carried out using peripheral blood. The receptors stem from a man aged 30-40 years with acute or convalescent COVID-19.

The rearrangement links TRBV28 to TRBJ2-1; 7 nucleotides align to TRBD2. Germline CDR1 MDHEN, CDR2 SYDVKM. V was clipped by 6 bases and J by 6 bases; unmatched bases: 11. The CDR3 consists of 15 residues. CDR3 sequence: CASRTPFGGSNEQFF. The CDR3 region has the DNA TGTGCCAGCAGAACCCCTTTTGGCGGGAGCAATGAGCAGTTCTTC.

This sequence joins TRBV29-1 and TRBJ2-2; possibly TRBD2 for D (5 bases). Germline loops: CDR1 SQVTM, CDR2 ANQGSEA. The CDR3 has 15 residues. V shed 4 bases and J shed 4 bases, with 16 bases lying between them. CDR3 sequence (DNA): TGCAGCGTTGCCTGGGCAGCGGTCATCACCGGGGAGCTGTTTTTT. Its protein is CSVAWAAVITGELFF.

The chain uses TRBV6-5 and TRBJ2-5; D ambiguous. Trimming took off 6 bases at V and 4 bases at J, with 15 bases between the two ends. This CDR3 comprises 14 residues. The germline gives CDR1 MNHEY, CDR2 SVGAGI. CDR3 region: CASRVSVSRETQYF. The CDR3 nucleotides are TGTGCCAGCAGGGTCTCCGTTTCGCGAGAGACCCAGTACTTC.

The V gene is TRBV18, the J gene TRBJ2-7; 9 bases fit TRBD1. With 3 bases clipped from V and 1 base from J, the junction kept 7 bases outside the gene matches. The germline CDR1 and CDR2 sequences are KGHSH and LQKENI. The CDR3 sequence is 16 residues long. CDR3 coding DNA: TGTGCCAGCTCACCCCCCGTACAGGGGGCGTCCTACGAGCAGTACTTC. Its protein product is CASSPPVQGASYEQYF.

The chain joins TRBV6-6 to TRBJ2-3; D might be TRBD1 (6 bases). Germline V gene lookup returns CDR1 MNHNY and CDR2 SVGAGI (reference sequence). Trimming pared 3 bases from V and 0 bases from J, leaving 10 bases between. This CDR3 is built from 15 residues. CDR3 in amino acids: CASSYPQGSTDTQYF. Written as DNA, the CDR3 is TGTGCCAGCAGTTATCCACAGGGAAGCACAGATACGCAGTATTTT.

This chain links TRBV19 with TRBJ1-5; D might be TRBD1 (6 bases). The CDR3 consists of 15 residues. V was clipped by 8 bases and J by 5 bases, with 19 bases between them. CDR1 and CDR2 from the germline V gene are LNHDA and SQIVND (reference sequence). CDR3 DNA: TGTGCCAGTGAGGGCAGGGGACTAGGGTATCAGCCCCAGCATTTT. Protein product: CASEGRGLGYQPQHF.

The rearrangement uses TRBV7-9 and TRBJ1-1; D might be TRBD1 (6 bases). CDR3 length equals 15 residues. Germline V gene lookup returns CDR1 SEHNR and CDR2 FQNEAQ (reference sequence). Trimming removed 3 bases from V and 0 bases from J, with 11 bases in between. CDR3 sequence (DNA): TGTGCCAGCAGCTTTGTGGGGGCCCTGAACACTGAAGCTTTCTTT. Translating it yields CASSFVGALNTEAFF.

As DNA, the CDR3 is TGTGCCAGCAGTTTAGGCCCCGGGGGATGGCAGATTCGGCAGTACTTC. Its translation: CASSLGPGGWQIRQYF. J is TRBJ2-7 and V is TRBV27, with D tentatively TRBD2 (6 bases). This CDR3 contains 16 residues. V shed 2 bases and J shed 9 bases, with 23 bases lying between them. Germline V gives CDR1 MNHEY, CDR2 SMNVEV (reference sequence).

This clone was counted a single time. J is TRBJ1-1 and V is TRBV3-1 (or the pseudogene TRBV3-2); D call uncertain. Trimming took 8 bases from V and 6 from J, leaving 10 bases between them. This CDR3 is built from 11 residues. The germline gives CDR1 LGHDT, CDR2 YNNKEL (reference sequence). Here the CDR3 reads CASARGAEAFF. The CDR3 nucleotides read TGTGCCAGCGCACGGGGTGCTGAAGCTTTCTTT.

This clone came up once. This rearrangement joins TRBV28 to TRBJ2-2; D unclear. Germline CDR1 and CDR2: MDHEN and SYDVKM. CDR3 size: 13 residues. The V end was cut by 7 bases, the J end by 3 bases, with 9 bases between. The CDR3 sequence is CASKAPDTGELFF. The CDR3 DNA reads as TGTGCCAGCAAAGCGCCAGACACCGGGGAGCTGTTTTTT. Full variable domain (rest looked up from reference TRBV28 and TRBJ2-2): DVKVTQSSRYLVKRTGEKVFLECVQDMDHENMFWYRQDPGLGLRLIYFSYDVKMKEKGDIPEGYSVSREKKERFSLILESASTNQTSMYLCASKAPDTGELFFGEGSRLTVL.

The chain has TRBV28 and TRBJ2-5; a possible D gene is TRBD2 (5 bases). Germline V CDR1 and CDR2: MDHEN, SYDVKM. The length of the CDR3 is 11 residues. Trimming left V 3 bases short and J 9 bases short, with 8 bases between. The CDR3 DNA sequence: TGTGCCAGCAGTTTCCGGGAATCCCAGTACTTC. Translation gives CASSFRESQYF.

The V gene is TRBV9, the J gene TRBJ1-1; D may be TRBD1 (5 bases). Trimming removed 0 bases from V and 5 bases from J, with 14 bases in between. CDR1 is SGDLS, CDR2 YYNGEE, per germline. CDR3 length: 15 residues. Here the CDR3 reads CASSVAPSRVTEAFF. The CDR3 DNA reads TGTGCCAGCAGCGTAGCTCCTTCCAGGGTGACTGAAGCTTTCTTT.

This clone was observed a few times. CDR3 sequence (DNA): TGCGCCACCCAAGAGGCGGGAGGGGCCAACGTCCTGACTTTC. This sequence encodes CATQEAGGANVLTF. The rearrangement uses TRBV4-1 and TRBJ2-6; TRBD2 might be the D (6 bases). V was cut by 10 bases and J by 4 bases, with 14 bases left in between. The V gene's germline CDR1 is MGHRA and CDR2 YSYEKL. The CDR3 runs to 14 residues.

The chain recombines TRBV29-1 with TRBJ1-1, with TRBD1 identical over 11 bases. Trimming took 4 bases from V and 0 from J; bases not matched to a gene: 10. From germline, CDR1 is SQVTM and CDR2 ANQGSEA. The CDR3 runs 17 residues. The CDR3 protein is CSVGPRGQGVLNTEAFF. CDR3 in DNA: TGCAGCGTTGGACCACGGGGACAGGGGGTATTGAACACTGAAGCTTTCTTT.

The CDR3 DNA reads TGTGCCAGCAGCTTGGGTTCACAGGGGCCCTATGGCTACACCTTC. Translated: CASSLGSQGPYGYTF. This chain uses TRBV5-4 with TRBJ1-2, with 7 bases identical to TRBD1. This CDR3 spans 15 amino acids. Unmatched junction bases numbered 6, after V lost 0 bases and J lost 4 bases. Germline CDR1 is SGHNT and CDR2 is YYREEE (reference sequence). The variable domain in full, completed from reference TRBV5-4 and TRBJ1-2, reads ETGVTQSPTHLIKTRGQQVTLRCSSQSGHNTVSWYQQALGQGPQFIFQYYREEENGRGNFPPRFSGLQFPNYSSELNVNALELDDSALYLCASSLGSQGPYGYTFGSGTRLTVV.

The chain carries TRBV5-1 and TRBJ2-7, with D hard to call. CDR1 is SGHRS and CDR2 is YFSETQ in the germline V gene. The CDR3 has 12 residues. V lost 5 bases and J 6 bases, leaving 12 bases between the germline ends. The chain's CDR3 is CASSPEKLEQYF. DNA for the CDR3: TGCGCCAGCAGTCCGGAGAAACTCGAGCAGTACTTC.

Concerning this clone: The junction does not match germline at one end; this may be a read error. The CDR3: CASCFLLAGAEETQYF. CDR3 DNA sequence: TGTGCCAGCTGTTTCCTCCTAGCGGGGGCCGAAGAGACCCAGTACTTC. The V gene is TRBV28, the J gene TRBJ2-5, with 10 bases that match TRBD2. This CDR3 has 16 amino acids. CDR1 and CDR2 (germline): MDHEN, SYDVKM.

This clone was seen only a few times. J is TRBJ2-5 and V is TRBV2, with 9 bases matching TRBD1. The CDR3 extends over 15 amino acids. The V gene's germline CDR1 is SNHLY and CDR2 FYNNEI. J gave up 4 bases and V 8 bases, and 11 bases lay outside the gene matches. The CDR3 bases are TGTGCCAGCGATGCCTTACCGGGACAGGGAGAGACCCAGTACTTC. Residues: CASDALPGQGETQYF.

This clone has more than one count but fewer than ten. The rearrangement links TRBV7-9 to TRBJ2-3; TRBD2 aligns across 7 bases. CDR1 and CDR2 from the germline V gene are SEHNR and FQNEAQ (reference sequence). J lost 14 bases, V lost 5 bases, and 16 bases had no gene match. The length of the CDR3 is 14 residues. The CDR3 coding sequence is TGTGCCAGCAGCCCCGACTCTCGGCGCGGGAGCCGGTATTTT. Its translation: CASSPDSRRGSRYF.

The CDR3 DNA follows: TGTGCCAGCACTGAGGGACGGGGGGGCTACAATGAGCAGTTCTTC. The encoded protein is CASTEGRGGYNEQFF. The chain employs TRBV2 and TRBJ2-1, with 8 bases that match TRBD2. Looked up from germline, CDR1 is SNHLY and CDR2 is FYNNEI. The trim removed 7 bases at V and 3 bases at J, leaving 8 bases unmatched. The CDR3 extends over 15 amino acids.